This T cell receptor (beta chain) is from a study of blood T cell repertoires in COVID-19. The wider study: From the United States, Italy and Spain came samples of acute and convalescent COVID-19. The cDNA or gDNA used as material had been derived from T cells, B-cell-depleted T cells, or PBMCs.

Per the original methods: Estimation of nucleated cell counts relied on the amplification of reference gene primers. The method was immunoSEQ multiplex PCR; TCRdb's version includes in-frame clones alone and lacks a portion of them. V, J and clone size derive from that table, while D and trimming were established from the DNA sequence. The table records around 270,000 clones, approximately 90% of them present only once. In germline, CDR1 is MGHRA, CDR2 YSYEKL. Trimming left V 10 bases short and J 2 bases short, with 17 bases between. CDR3 length equals 14 residues. The chain couples TRBV4-1 to TRBJ1-2; D perhaps matches TRBD1 (6 bases). Sequencing was carried out using peripheral blood. The TCR sequence derives from a man aged 30-40 years with acute or convalescent COVID-19. The DNA for the CDR3 is TGCGCCACAAGGGGGACAAACCAAAACTATGGCTACACCTTC. Its translation is CATRGTNQNYGYTF.